These 23 T cell receptor beta chains share one sample of origin, sequenced in a study of OX40 agonist ivuxolimab in advanced cancers. Profiled with immunoSEQ multiplex PCR; TCRdb holds only in-frame clones, not every one. The sample holds about 92,000 clones, about 80% seen once. Sequences were derived from CD4+ or CD8+ T cells sorted from blood, sampled in a trial of the OX40 agonist ivuxolimab. These TCRs come from an adult with an advanced solid tumor such as melanoma, head and neck, liver or kidney cancer.

The chain carries TRBV7-2 and TRBJ1-1; 7 nucleotides agree with TRBD1. Germline CDR1 reads SGHTA; CDR2 reads FQGNSA. V lost 5 bases, J lost 3 bases, and 6 bases stayed unmatched. The CDR3 is 14 residues long. This chain's CDR3 is CASSQQGQDTEAFF. DNA for the CDR3: TGTGCCAGCAGCCAACAGGGGCAGGACACTGAAGCTTTCTTT.

The rearrangement links TRBV7-2 to TRBJ2-7; 8 bases line up with TRBD1. The CDR3 is 15 residues long. V gave up 3 bases and J gave up 3 bases; unmatched junction bases: 7. Germline V gene data show CDR1 as SGHTA and CDR2 as FQGNSA. CDR3: CASSLTSGQVYEQYF. The CDR3 bases are TGTGCCAGCAGCTTGACCTCGGGACAGGTCTACGAGCAGTACTTC.

The gene calls are TRBV7-9 and TRBJ2-7, with 8 bases lining up with TRBD1. V trimming: 4 bases; J trimming: 0 bases; junction bases outside the gene matches: 8. This CDR3 contains 16 residues. Germline V gives CDR1 SEHNR, CDR2 FQNEAQ (reference sequence). The CDR3 DNA reads as TGTGCCAGCAGCTCCATTTGGACAGGGAGCTCCTACGAGCAGTACTTC. This sequence encodes CASSSIWTGSSYEQYF.

Here the CDR3 DNA reads TGTGCCAGCAGCGGACAGACTTACAACACTGAAGCTTTCTTT. Translation gives CASSGQTYNTEAFF. The chain links TRBV2 to TRBJ1-1, with a tentative D call TRBD1 (6 bases). V dropped 6 bases and J dropped 2 bases, with 13 bases sitting between them. Germline loops: CDR1 SNHLY, CDR2 FYNNEI. This CDR3 is built from 14 residues.

CDR3 nucleotides: TGTGCCAGCAGTTACTTCGCAGGGAGCAATGAGCAGTTCTTC. Protein product: CASSYFAGSNEQFF. This sequence joins TRBV6-5 and TRBJ2-1; D is perhaps TRBD1 or TRBD2 (5 bases each). The CDR3 has 14 residues. The ends were cut back, 1 base at V and 6 bases at J, with 10 bases in the middle. Per germline, CDR1 MNHEY and CDR2 SVGAGI.

The CDR3 DNA sequence: TGTGCCAGCAGCGTAGATTATCGGCCCCTCCACTTT. This gives the protein CASSVDYRPLHF. The J gene is TRBJ1-6, the V gene TRBV9; D gene uncertain. Trimming took off 0 bases at V and 13 bases at J, with 8 bases between the two ends. The CDR3 consists of 12 residues. Germline CDR1 is SGDLS and CDR2 is YYNGEE.

The V gene is TRBV5-1, the J gene TRBJ2-2; D may match TRBD1 or TRBD2 (5 bases each). V was shortened by 4 bases and J by 2 bases, with 9 bases between the two germline ends. CDR1 SGHRS and CDR2 YFSETQ come from the germline V gene. This CDR3 spans 14 amino acids. In DNA, the CDR3 is TGCGCCAGCAGCCGGGACGTCAACACCGGGGAGCTGTTTTTT. It specifies CASSRDVNTGELFF.

V is TRBV2 and J is TRBJ2-7, with TRBD2 matching 10 bases. Germline V lookup: CDR1 SNHLY, CDR2 FYNNEI. This CDR3 has 13 residues. Trimming took 3 bases from V and 5 from J; bases not matched to a gene: 1. In nucleotides, the CDR3 is TGTGCCAGCAGTGATCTAGCGGGAGACGAGCAGTACTTC. Its translation: CASSDLAGDEQYF.

This clone was recorded a few times. The V call is TRBV7-9, the J call TRBJ1-1, with D unresolved. V was trimmed by 6 bases and J by 0 bases, leaving 8 bases between them. Per germline, CDR1 SEHNR and CDR2 FQNEAQ (reference sequence). CDR3 length: 13 residues. Here the CDR3 DNA reads TGTGCCAGCAGGGCCGACCTGAACACTGAAGCTTTCTTT. As protein: CASRADLNTEAFF.

A single count supports this clone. This chain links TRBV10-3 with TRBJ2-2; TRBD1 matches 7 bases. V shed 2 bases and J 4 bases; nucleotides not matched to a gene: 7. Germline CDR1 reads ENHRY; CDR2 reads SYGVKD. This CDR3 comprises 16 residues. The CDR3 coding sequence is TGTGCCATCAGTGAGGGTCGGGCAGGGGGCACCGGGGAGCTGTTTTTT. It codes for CAISEGRAGGTGELFF.

The V call is TRBV30, the J call TRBJ1-1; maybe TRBD1 (5 bases). This CDR3 has 14 amino acids. V lost 1 base and J lost 4, with 13 bases in between. CDR1 and CDR2 from the germline V gene are GTSNPN and SVGIG (reference sequence). CDR3 region: CAWSETYQGTEAFF. The CDR3 DNA sequence: TGTGCCTGGAGTGAGACGTACCAGGGCACTGAAGCTTTCTTT.

V usage is TRBV14 and J usage is TRBJ2-1; possibly TRBD1 for D (6 bases). The CDR3 contains 14 residues. CDR1 and CDR2 (germline): SGHDN, FVKESK. V was pared by 2 bases and J by 4 bases, with 9 bases between. The CDR3 loop is CASSQIQGYNEQFF. The CDR3, as DNA: TGTGCCAGCAGCCAAATACAGGGTTACAATGAGCAGTTCTTC.

The rearrangement joins TRBV18 to TRBJ2-5; D might be TRBD2 (5 bases). With 5 bases removed from V and 1 base from J, the gap between germline ends came to 8 bases. Germline V gene data show CDR1 as KGHSH and CDR2 as LQKENI. The CDR3 length is 13 residues. The CDR3 is CASSTTIQETQYF. Here the CDR3 DNA reads TGTGCCAGCTCAACGACTATCCAAGAGACCCAGTACTTC.

The chain combines TRBV27 with TRBJ2-2; 7 bases line up with TRBD2. CDR1 and CDR2 (germline): MNHEY, SMNVEV (reference sequence). With 8 bases clipped from V and 2 bases from J, the junction kept 5 bases outside the gene matches. The CDR3 has 14 amino acids. The CDR3 region is CASRTSTNTGELFF. In nucleotides, the CDR3 is TGTGCCAGCCGGACTAGTACTAACACCGGGGAGCTGTTTTTT.

The CDR3 sequence is CASSDRDRGAFF. CDR3 bases: TGTGCCAGCAGTGACCGGGACCGCGGAGCTTTCTTT. The chain carries TRBV28 and TRBJ1-1, with a tentative D call TRBD1 (5 bases). Germline lookup yields CDR1 MDHEN and CDR2 SYDVKM. Trimming took off 5 bases at V and 10 bases at J, with 14 bases between the two ends. The CDR3 consists of 12 residues.

This clone was seen a single time. The rearrangement links TRBV5-1 to TRBJ1-2; no clear D gene. Trimming removed 3 bases from V and 2 bases from J, with 17 bases in between. This CDR3 comprises 16 residues. Per germline, CDR1 SGHRS and CDR2 YFSETQ. The CDR3 DNA is TGCGCCAGCAGCTCATACCGGGATGGGCGCAACTATGGCTACACCTTC. This gives the protein CASSSYRDGRNYGYTF.

V and J are TRBV19 and TRBJ2-3; 14 bases match TRBD2. Germline V gene lookup returns CDR1 LNHDA and CDR2 SQIVND (reference sequence). V shed 10 bases and J 2 bases; nucleotides not matched to a gene: 5. CDR3 length equals 15 residues. This CDR3 reads CATRLAGGFTDTQYF. The CDR3 DNA reads as TGTGCCACTCGACTAGCGGGGGGGTTCACAGATACGCAGTATTTT.

The CDR3 reads CASSIPTGLQPGYTF. The CDR3 DNA is TGTGCCAGTAGTATCCCGACAGGTCTCCAACCAGGCTACACCTTC. This chain links TRBV19 with TRBJ1-2; a weak D match, TRBD1 (6 bases). The CDR3 extends over 15 amino acids. Germline assignment: CDR1 LNHDA and CDR2 SQIVND (reference sequence). Between the trimmed V and J ends, which lost 3 bases and 8 bases, there was a span of 19 bases.

The V call is TRBV18, the J call TRBJ1-6; D call uncertain. Germline-derived CDR1 and CDR2 are KGHSH and LQKENI. Deletions cut 3 bases from V and 9 bases from J, with 12 bases between. This CDR3 is built from 14 residues. The CDR3 spells CASSPESMFSPLHF. For the CDR3, the DNA is TGTGCCAGCTCACCGGAGAGCATGTTTTCACCCCTCCACTTT.

The J gene is TRBJ1-1, the V gene TRBV7-7; D is undetermined. Germline CDR1 reads SSHAT; CDR2 reads FNYEAQ (reference sequence). The CDR3 runs to 13 residues. Trimming left V 4 bases short and J 6 bases short, with 12 bases between. For the CDR3, the DNA is TGTGCCAGCAGCTCGGCCCCTGGGGCTGAAGCTTTCTTT. Protein product: CASSSAPGAEAFF.

J is TRBJ2-3 and V is TRBV5-6; 8 bases are a match to TRBD2. V lost 5 bases and J lost 6; bases outside the gene matches: 11. CDR1 is SGHDT and CDR2 is YYEEEE in the germline V gene. The CDR3 is 15 residues long. The CDR3 coding sequence is TGTGCCAGCAGTCCCGGGACTAGTAGGAGGGATACGCAGTATTTT. Translating gives CASSPGTSRRDTQYF.

The chain uses TRBV6-5 and TRBJ1-1; no definite D call. Trimming took 0 bases from V and 0 from J, leaving 8 bases between them. Germline V gene sequence: CDR1 MNHEY, CDR2 SVGAGI. The CDR3 loop spans 15 amino acids. CDR3 nucleotides: TGTGCCAGCAGTTACTCTGTCGAGATGAACACTGAAGCTTTCTTT. Translation: CASSYSVEMNTEAFF.

This clone was counted once. This rearrangement joins TRBV29-1 to TRBJ2-1, with TRBD2 identical over 11 bases. The germline V gene encodes CDR1 SQVTM and CDR2 ANQGSEA. The ends lost 3 bases at V and 9 bases at J; junction bases unmatched: 7. The CDR3 loop spans 14 amino acids. CDR3 residues: CSVDSSGRRLEQFF. For the CDR3, the DNA is TGCAGCGTTGACTCTAGCGGGAGGAGGCTTGAGCAGTTCTTC.